Listed below are T cell receptor beta chains from one sample, sequenced in a study of blood T cells in healthy people across ages. TCRdb redid the calling of the 5' RACE reads with MiXCR, one entry per CDR3 protein. The sample includes fewer than 950,000 distinct CDR3 sequences, less than 70% of them seen just once. Sequenced sample: blood. Receptors were obtained from a man aged 80 or over in good health. CDR3s leave out the opening cysteine and the closing phenylalanine or tryptophan. Each record gives: V gene, J gene, CDR3 protein.

TRBV7-9	TRBJ2-1	ASSFGGLAGSSYNEQF
TRBV2	TRBJ2-1	ATGAGGLNNEQF
TRBV3-1	TRBJ2-4	ASQTSGGIQY
TRBV6-2/TRBV6-3	TRBJ2-1	ASTSPHVISYEQF
TRBV28	TRBJ2-3	ASMVGGGGYSTDTQY
TRBV20-1	TRBJ2-5	SARRNLQETQY
TRBV12-3/TRBV12-4	TRBJ2-7	ASEAESRFYEQY
TRBV10-2	TRBJ2-7	ASWSSALKSYEQY
TRBV2	TRBJ2-3	ASSGAGRGDTDTQY
TRBV6-4	TRBJ2-5	ASSDSRSGIQETQY
TRBV2	-	ASSDWEDEQY
TRBV6-6	TRBJ1-6	ASSKRTGGSSPLH
TRBV20-1	TRBJ2-1	SARPGTSPYNEQF
TRBV2	TRBJ1-1	ASSDVSEAF
TRBV2	TRBJ2-1	ASLIQGQQQF
TRBV20-1	TRBJ2-5	SAGNQNRGQETQY
TRBV20-1	TRBJ2-1	SAKASNSGNNWGYNEQF
TRBV2	TRBJ2-7	ASSTPGQGARVPYEQY
TRBV6-2/TRBV6-3	TRBJ2-2	ASSYSGLAGSGGELF
TRBV7-9	TRBJ1-1	ASSAPSWKNTEAF
TRBV4-1	TRBJ2-7	ASSQDPPGGSLYEQY
TRBV2	TRBJ2-1	ASPGTGGGNEQF
TRBV5-1	TRBJ1-6	ASSFDRSGNSPLH
TRBV21-1	TRBJ2-1	ASSQPTSNNEQF
TRBV18	TRBJ2-7	ASSAGISYEQY
TRBV11-3	TRBJ2-1	ASSSPGLGEQF
TRBV3-1	TRBJ2-1	ASSPGSGRARHDEQF
TRBV20-1	TRBJ1-6	SAKRDSNSPLH
TRBV28	TRBJ1-5	ASREGGRNNQPQH
TRBV24-1	TRBJ2-1	ATSDSGTSGYNEQF
TRBV29-1	TRBJ2-4	SVLPGRAKNIQY
TRBV20-1	TRBJ1-1	SARRRQGKNTEAF
TRBV5-1	TRBJ2-5	VSHVTGETQY
TRBV19	TRBJ2-7	ASSILGYEQY
TRBV12-3/TRBV12-4	TRBJ2-4	ASSRSGGVNIQY
TRBV15	TRBJ2-4	ATSAEGVAKNIQY
TRBV5-8	-	ASSLYLGDSIANYEQY
TRBV10-3	TRBJ2-5	AISEFRDITIGTQY
TRBV20-1	TRBJ2-3	SARLLAEITDTQY
TRBV15	TRBJ1-2	ATSRDNDGYGYT
TRBV24-1	TRBJ2-2	ATSDVQLNTGELF
TRBV6-5	-	ASSYNGVDSYEQY
TRBV27	TRBJ1-4	ASSSGQRNEKLF
TRBV20-1	-	SARREGSEQY
TRBV2	TRBJ2-3	ASSVPMGIRTDTQY
TRBV11-3	TRBJ2-7	ASSEPDRGLEQY
TRBV11-2	TRBJ2-1	ASSLAPGRYNEQF
TRBV28	TRBJ2-5	ASTPPFDDEQY
TRBV13	TRBJ2-7	ASSLEGGPMGEQY
TRBV12-3/TRBV12-4	TRBJ1-1	ASSFRQGVTEAF
TRBV10-3	TRBJ2-1	AISEIAGGDSYNEQF
TRBV20-1	TRBJ2-6	SARVTGSAGANVPT
TRBV4-1	TRBJ2-3	ASSQVFSGAVDTQY